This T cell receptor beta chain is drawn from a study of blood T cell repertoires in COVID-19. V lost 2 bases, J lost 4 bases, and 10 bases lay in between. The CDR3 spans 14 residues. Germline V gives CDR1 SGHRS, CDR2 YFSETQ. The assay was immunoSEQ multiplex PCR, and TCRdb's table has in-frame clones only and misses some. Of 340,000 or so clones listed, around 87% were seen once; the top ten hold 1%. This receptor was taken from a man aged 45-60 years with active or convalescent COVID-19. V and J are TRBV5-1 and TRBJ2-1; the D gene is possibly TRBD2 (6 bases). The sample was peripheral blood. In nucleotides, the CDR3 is TGCGCCAGCAGCTTAACGGGAGCATACAATGAGCAGTTCTTC. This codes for CASSLTGAYNEQFF.